These 16 T cell receptor beta chains came from one sample sequenced in a study of cytomegalovirus exposure and HLA in healthy donors. The study ran its PCR with 60 Vbeta and 13 Jbeta primers. The table came from immunoSEQ multiplex PCR; TCRdb's copy has only in-frame clones and leaves some out. The sample gives more than 95,000 clones, 81% of which show up once; about 2% is in the top ten. The sequencing input was PBMCs. The source is a man aged 18 to 30 in good health and CMV-seronegative.

This clone has just a few counts. The genes are TRBV2 and TRBJ2-7, with 7 bases identical to TRBD2. Germline assignment: CDR1 SNHLY and CDR2 FYNNEI. This CDR3 spans 14 amino acids. Trimming removed 8 bases from V and 1 base from J; junction bases left unmatched: 8. The DNA of the CDR3 is TGTGCCAGCCTGTATACTAGCGCATCCTACGAGCAGTACTTC. This gives the protein CASLYTSASYEQYF.

The gene calls are TRBV5-6 and TRBJ2-6; weak D call: TRBD1 (6 bases). The ends were cut back, 1 base at V and 1 base at J, with 12 bases in the middle. This CDR3 is 17 amino acids long. CDR1 is SGHDT, CDR2 YYEEEE, per germline. The CDR3 nucleotides read TGTGCCAGCAGCTTGAAGGGACACCTATCTGGGGCCAACGTCCTGACTTTC. This codes for CASSLKGHLSGANVLTF.

The chain joins TRBV5-6 to TRBJ1-5, with TRBD1 identical over 8 bases. After removal of 3 bases from V and 5 bases from J, the junction contained 1 base not matched to a gene. The CDR3 runs 13 residues. Germline assignment: CDR1 SGHDT and CDR2 YYEEEE. The CDR3 here is CASSSDRDQPQHF. CDR3 coding DNA: TGTGCCAGCAGCTCGGACAGGGATCAGCCCCAGCATTTT.

J is TRBJ1-1 and V is TRBV18; D is possibly TRBD1 (5 bases). With 5 bases removed from V and 12 bases from J, the gap between germline ends came to 22 bases. Germline CDR1 KGHSH, CDR2 LQKENI. The CDR3 extends over 14 amino acids. DNA of the CDR3: TGTGCCAGCTCATTAGAATCGGCCCAGGGTGTGACTTTCTTT. Translated: CASSLESAQGVTFF.

The V gene is TRBV4-3, the J gene TRBJ2-7, with 14 bases identical to TRBD2. There are 16 residues in the CDR3. In germline, CDR1 is LGHNA, CDR2 YSLEER. Germline trimming cut 5 bases from V and 4 bases from J; bases unmatched to any gene: 7. The CDR3 spells CASSIRLAGGPYEQYF. CDR3 DNA sequence: TGCGCCAGCAGCATTCGACTAGCGGGGGGGCCGTACGAGCAGTACTTC.

V usage is TRBV7-8 and J usage is TRBJ2-2, with 7 positions matching TRBD1. V was clipped by 3 bases and J by 4 bases; unmatched bases: 5. This CDR3 contains 15 residues. Germline-derived CDR1 and CDR2 are SGHVS and FQNEAQ. The chain's CDR3 is CASSFSTGRTGELFF. The CDR3 region has the DNA TGTGCCAGCAGCTTTTCGACAGGGCGCACCGGGGAGCTGTTTTTT.

This clone has a single count. V usage is TRBV10-3 and J usage is TRBJ1-1; 8 nucleotides agree with TRBD1. The ends lost 10 bases at V and 4 bases at J; junction bases unmatched: 11. This CDR3 is built from 14 residues. Per the germline V gene, CDR1 is ENHRY and CDR2 is SYGVKD. This CDR3 is CATRGTGGGTEAFF. The CDR3 nucleotides are TGTGCCACCCGTGGTACAGGGGGAGGCACTGAAGCTTTCTTT.

J is TRBJ2-1 and V is TRBV23-1; 9 positions agree with TRBD2. TRBV23-1 is an open reading frame, and its role is uncertain. V lost 3 bases and J lost 7; bases outside the gene matches: 7. CDR3 length: 15 amino acids. CDR3: CASSHIAGVKNEQFF. The CDR3, as DNA: TGCGCCAGCAGTCACATAGCGGGGGTTAAGAATGAGCAGTTCTTC.

CDR3 loop: CASSARQGASTEAFF. CDR3 sequence (DNA): TGTGCCAGCAGTGCCAGACAGGGGGCCAGCACTGAAGCTTTCTTT. The chain couples TRBV27 to TRBJ1-1, with TRBD1 matching over 10 bases. CDR1 is MNHEY, CDR2 SMNVEV, per germline (reference sequence). Trimming took 5 bases from V and 4 from J; bases not matched to a gene: 7. There are 15 residues in the CDR3.

The chain is built from TRBV18 and TRBJ1-4, with D perhaps matching TRBD1 (5 bases). Germline V gene sequence: CDR1 KGHSH, CDR2 LQKENI. Trimming cost V 2 bases and J 7 bases, with 8 bases left between them. The CDR3 consists of 13 residues. In DNA form, the CDR3 reads TGTGCCAGCTCACCATGGGGGGGTGAAAAACTGTTTTTT. Encoded protein: CASSPWGGEKLFF.

This clone has more than one count but fewer than ten. V and J are TRBV4-1 and TRBJ1-1, with 8 bases that match TRBD1. The CDR3 is 17 residues long. Germline-derived CDR1 and CDR2 are MGHRA and YSYEKL. The junction had 7 bases not matched to a gene; V was cut back by 1 base and J by 0 bases. The CDR3 DNA sequence: TGCGCCAGCAGCCAAGTCTCCCGACAGGGGTTGAACACTGAAGCTTTCTTT. It encodes CASSQVSRQGLNTEAFF.

This chain joins TRBV21-1 and TRBJ1-5; whether TRBD1, the table's D call, matches the DNA was not checked. TRBV21-1 is annotated as a pseudogene. The CDR3 has 16 amino acids. The CDR3 nucleotides read TGTGCCAGCAGCAAAAACAGGGAAATTTACAATCAGCCCCAGCATTTT. It encodes CASSKNREIYNQPQHF.

J is TRBJ1-1 and V is TRBV9, with D perhaps matching TRBD1 (6 bases). The germline V gene has CDR1 SGDLS and CDR2 YYNGEE. This CDR3 has 12 amino acids. V was trimmed by 4 bases and J by 5 bases, leaving 9 bases between them. CDR3 coding DNA: TGTGCCAGCAGCCCTCAGGGGACTGAAGCTTTCTTT. This sequence encodes CASSPQGTEAFF.

The genes are TRBV19 and TRBJ2-7; 13 nucleotides agree with TRBD2. With V trimmed by 5 bases and J by 2 bases, 9 bases remained unmatched. Germline V lookup: CDR1 LNHDA, CDR2 SQIVND (reference sequence). The CDR3 totals 17 residues. The CDR3 reads CASSVGTSGVAAYEQYF. The CDR3 DNA sequence: TGTGCCAGTAGTGTCGGGACTAGCGGGGTGGCCGCCTACGAGCAGTACTTC.

The J gene is TRBJ2-7, the V gene TRBV6-1, with a tentative D call TRBD1 (5 bases). The CDR3 length is 13 residues. The germline gives CDR1 MNHNS, CDR2 SASEGT. Trimming shortened V by 7 bases and J by 1 base, and 11 bases separated the two germline ends. CDR3 protein: CASTGPGSYEQYF. Written as DNA, the CDR3 is TGTGCCAGCACCGGACCAGGGTCCTACGAGCAGTACTTC.

Regarding this clone: The same CDR3 arises from other DNA sequences in this sample as well. This chain connects TRBV7-2 to TRBJ1-4; 7 bases are a match to TRBD1. The CDR3 sequence is 14 residues long. J gave up 8 bases and V 1 base, and 4 bases lay outside the gene matches. The V gene's germline CDR1 is SGHTA and CDR2 FQGNSA. The CDR3 bases are TGTGCCAGCAGCTTAGGTCCGGGACAGGAAAAACTGTTTTTT. Its protein product is CASSLGPGQEKLFF.